The TCR beta chain under discussion was sequenced for a study of T cell responses to AZD1222 COVID-19 vaccine. Assay used: immunoSEQ multiplex PCR; TCRdb lists only in-frame clones, some missing. Among approximately 190,000 clones listed, 85% to 95% were seen once. Sequenced material: peripheral blood, taken 28 days after the second dose of the MenACWY control vaccine. The TCR was taken from an adult who received the MenACWY meningococcal vaccine as a control.

CDR3 loop: CASSEAGQGTNEKLFF. In nucleotides, the CDR3 is TGCGCCAGCAGCGAAGCAGGACAGGGAACTAATGAAAAACTGTTTTTT. This sequence joins TRBV5-1 and TRBJ1-4; 8 bases fit TRBD1. The CDR3 covers 16 residues. CDR1 is SGHRS and CDR2 is YFSETQ in the germline V gene. The J segment lost 1 base and the V segment lost 4 bases, leaving 6 bases of the junction unmatched.